The 20 T cell receptor beta chains below were found in one sample sequenced in a study of T cell responses to AZD1222 COVID-19 vaccine. Profiling relied on immunoSEQ multiplex PCR, and the TCRdb table lists in-frame clones only, not all of them. Of 95,000 to 150,000 clones in the sample, 80% to 90% were seen once. Sequenced material: peripheral blood, taken on day 0 of AZD1222 vaccination. These receptors came from an adult in good health.

The chain links TRBV28 to TRBJ1-1, with D hard to call. V was pared by 3 bases and J by 5 bases, with 7 bases between. The CDR3 has 12 amino acids. Germline CDR1 and CDR2: MDHEN and SYDVKM. The CDR3 DNA reads as TGTGCCAGCAGTTTTCAGAGGACTGAAGCTTTCTTT. As protein: CASSFQRTEAFF.

CDR3 nucleotides: TGCGCCAGCAGCTTGGCCCCCCCCTCTGGAGAGCAGTTCTTC. Its translation: CASSLAPPSGEQFF. The chain uses TRBV5-1 and TRBJ2-1, with D unresolved. The germline V and J ends were trimmed by 0 bases and 10 bases, with 14 bases remaining between them. CDR1 is SGHRS, CDR2 YFSETQ, per germline. CDR3 length: 14 amino acids.

The genes are TRBV7-9 and TRBJ2-7; 7 bases are a match to TRBD1. The V gene end was trimmed by 4 bases and the J gene end by 7 bases; junction bases not matched to a gene: 10. The CDR3 contains 14 residues. The germline gives CDR1 SEHNR, CDR2 FQNEAQ (reference sequence). The DNA of the CDR3 is TGTGCCAGCAGCTCCTCCGACAGGGCCAGTGAGCAGTACTTC. This encodes CASSSSDRASEQYF.

This chain connects TRBV7-2 to TRBJ1-2, with D maybe TRBD1 (5 bases). The ends were cut back, 6 bases at V and 3 bases at J, with 11 bases in the middle. There are 13 residues in the CDR3. Germline CDR1 reads SGHTA; CDR2 reads FQGNSA. CDR3 sequence reads: CASSPDSHYGYTF. In DNA, the CDR3 is TGTGCCAGCAGTCCTGACAGCCACTATGGCTACACCTTC.

This clone appeared a single time. The rearrangement uses TRBV5-1 and TRBJ2-7; D unclear. The V end was cut by 2 bases, the J end by 2 bases, with 14 bases between. CDR1 and CDR2 from the germline V gene are SGHRS and YFSETQ. The CDR3 consists of 15 residues. The CDR3 loop is CASSFSTGGTYEQYF. Here the CDR3 DNA reads TGCGCCAGCAGCTTTTCCACGGGCGGTACCTACGAGCAGTACTTC.

This clone was seen once. The V and J genes are TRBV11-1 and TRBJ1-1; D not certain. Trimming removed 5 bases at V and 0 bases at J, with 13 bases between. CDR3 size: 15 residues. Germline CDR1 SGHAT, CDR2 FQDESV (reference sequence). The CDR3 DNA sequence: TGTGCCAGCAGCCTAGACGGGCGCCTGAACACTGAAGCTTTCTTT. Amino acids: CASSLDGRLNTEAFF.

The rearrangement joins TRBV27 to TRBJ1-6; D is unclear. Trimming stripped 5 bases from V and 5 bases from J, with 10 bases between. This CDR3 spans 14 amino acids. The germline V gene encodes CDR1 MNHEY and CDR2 SMNVEV (reference sequence). The CDR3 DNA follows: TGTGCCAGCAGTCTAGACGGGAATAATTCACCCCTCCACTTT. It is translated as CASSLDGNNSPLHF.

The chain carries TRBV28 and TRBJ1-1; TRBD1 matches at 8 bases. The germline CDR1 and CDR2 sequences are MDHEN and SYDVKM. CDR3 length: 16 amino acids. V lost 5 bases and J lost 0; bases outside the gene matches: 8. The CDR3 loop is CASSTRQGTMNTEAFF. The CDR3 DNA follows: TGTGCCAGCAGTACGCGACAGGGGACCATGAACACTGAAGCTTTCTTT.

This chain connects TRBV6-5 to TRBJ1-2, with TRBD1 identical over 11 bases. The CDR3 loop spans 15 amino acids. J was trimmed by 6 bases and V by 5 bases; bases with no gene match: 8. Germline values: CDR1 MNHEY, CDR2 SVGAGI. CDR3 nucleotide sequence: TGTGCCAGCAGTACCGGGACAGGGGGTCTTAATGGCTACACCTTC. Translating it yields CASSTGTGGLNGYTF.

V usage is TRBV5-6 and J usage is TRBJ1-2, with D hard to call. The germline V gene has CDR1 SGHDT and CDR2 YYEEEE. The CDR3 length is 13 residues. Trimming took 0 bases from V and 4 from J, leaving 7 bases between them. As DNA, the CDR3 is TGTGCCAGCAGCTTGGGCCAGCCCTATGGCTACACCTTC. Protein: CASSLGQPYGYTF.

The rearrangement uses TRBV4-1 and TRBJ2-2, with D perhaps matching TRBD1 or TRBD2 (5 bases each). The CDR3 sequence is 16 residues long. V was shortened by 0 bases and J by 8 bases, with 16 bases between the two germline ends. Germline CDR1 MGHRA, CDR2 YSYEKL. The CDR3 DNA is TGCGCCAGCAGCCAAGATAACCGGGGCAGGGTGGGGGAGCTGTTTTTT. Its protein is CASSQDNRGRVGELFF.

This clone occurred a few times. V usage is TRBV7-6 and J usage is TRBJ2-7, with D possibly TRBD1 on 5 matching bases. Germline-derived CDR1 and CDR2 are SGHVS and FNYEAQ. V was cut by 4 bases and J by 0 bases, with 16 bases left in between. There are 16 residues in the CDR3. The CDR3 sequence: CASSSQGRFFSYEQYF. The CDR3 nucleotides read TGTGCCAGCAGCTCCCAGGGCAGGTTCTTCTCCTACGAGCAGTACTTC.

J is TRBJ2-7 and V is TRBV30; D may be TRBD1 or TRBD2 (6 bases each). The germline CDR1 and CDR2 sequences are GTSNPN and SVGIG (reference sequence). The CDR3 is made up of 12 amino acids. V was shortened by 6 bases and J by 4 bases, with 13 bases between the two germline ends. CDR3 sequence (DNA): TGTGCCTGCCAGTTAGGGGGGTACGAGCAGTACTTC. It translates to CACQLGGYEQYF.

V is TRBV3-1 (or the pseudogene TRBV3-2) and J is TRBJ1-2; TRBD1 might be the D (6 bases). Germline CDR1 LGHDT, CDR2 YNNKEL (reference sequence). Trimming took off 0 bases at V and 7 bases at J, with 15 bases between the two ends. CDR3 length: 15 amino acids. In DNA, the CDR3 is TGTGCCAGCAGCCAAGATTGGGGGGGGGCCAGTGGCTACACCTTC. This encodes CASSQDWGGASGYTF.

CDR3 in amino acids: CATWDRGIKLFF. Written as DNA, the CDR3 is TGTGCCACGTGGGACAGGGGGATAAAACTGTTTTTT. The chain has TRBV6-6 and TRBJ1-4, with 11 bases matching TRBD1. V shed 10 bases, J shed 10 bases, and the junction held 5 bases outside the gene matches. The V gene's germline CDR1 is MNHNY and CDR2 SVGAGI (reference sequence). This CDR3 is 12 amino acids long.

CDR3 loop: CASSLRGNEQFF. CDR3 coding DNA: TGTGCCAGCAGTCTCCGGGGCAATGAGCAGTTCTTC. V is TRBV27 and J is TRBJ2-1, with a weak D call TRBD2 (5 bases). CDR1 MNHEY and CDR2 SMNVEV come from the germline V gene (reference sequence). The V end was cut by 5 bases, the J end by 6 bases, with 8 bases between. This CDR3 contains 12 residues.

V is TRBV28 and J is TRBJ1-6, with D possibly being TRBD1 (5 bases). Germline V lookup: CDR1 MDHEN, CDR2 SYDVKM. The CDR3 has 16 residues. V was trimmed by 1 base and J by 6 bases, leaving 13 bases between them. The CDR3 nucleotides are TGTGCCAGCAGTTTATCCTCGGAGGGGAGTAATTCACCCCTCCACTTT. Residues: CASSLSSEGSNSPLHF.

The chain is built from TRBV30 and TRBJ1-1; weak D call: TRBD1 (6 bases). This CDR3 spans 14 amino acids. Trimming left V 2 bases short and J 2 bases short, with 12 bases between. CDR1 and CDR2 from the germline V gene are GTSNPN and SVGIG (reference sequence). In DNA form, the CDR3 reads TGTGCCTGGAGTCCCGGACAGCAAAACACTGAAGCTTTCTTT. Amino acid sequence: CAWSPGQQNTEAFF.

J is TRBJ2-7 and V is TRBV28; a possible D gene is TRBD1 (6 bases). Germline CDR1 MDHEN, CDR2 SYDVKM. The CDR3 sequence is 15 residues long. V was pared by 6 bases and J by 4 bases, with 19 bases between. The DNA for the CDR3 is TGTGCCAGCAGGGCCATGTCAGGGGCCGGGTACGAGCAGTACTTC. Its protein is CASRAMSGAGYEQYF.

To note about this clone: The junction departs from germline at one end; a sequencing error may be responsible. The chain couples TRBV23-1 to TRBJ2-1; D may match TRBD1 or TRBD2 (6 bases each). TRBV23-1 is an ORF, and what it does is uncertain. This CDR3 has 15 residues. CDR3 sequence reads: CASSQRGAFPNGQFF. The DNA of the CDR3 is TGCGCCAGCAGTCAAAGGGGGGCCTTTCCGAATGGGCAGTTCTTC.